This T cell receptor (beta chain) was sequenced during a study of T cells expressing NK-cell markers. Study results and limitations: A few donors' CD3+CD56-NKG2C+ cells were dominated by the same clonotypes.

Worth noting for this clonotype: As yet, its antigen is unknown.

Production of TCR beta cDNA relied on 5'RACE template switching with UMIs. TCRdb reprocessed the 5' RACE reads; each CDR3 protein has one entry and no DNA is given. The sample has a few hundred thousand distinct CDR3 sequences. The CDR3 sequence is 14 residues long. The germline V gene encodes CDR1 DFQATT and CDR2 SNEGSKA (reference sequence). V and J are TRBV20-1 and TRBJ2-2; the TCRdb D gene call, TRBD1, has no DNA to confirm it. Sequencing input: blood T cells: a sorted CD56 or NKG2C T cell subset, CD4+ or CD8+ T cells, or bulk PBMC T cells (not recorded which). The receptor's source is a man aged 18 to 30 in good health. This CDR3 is CSADDRVRTGELFF.